The next 6 T cell receptor beta chains were all read from a single sample in a study of control samples from healthy donors and cancer patients. Clones were sequenced by immunoSEQ multiplex PCR, and TCRdb holds only the in-frame ones, with some missing. The table has tens of thousands of clones, about 92% seen once; the top ten hold just under 0.8%. Sequences were obtained from PBMCs. Receptors were obtained from a man younger than 45 with colorectal cancer.

V and J are TRBV30 and TRBJ2-3, with TRBD2 matching 10 bases. V shed 3 bases, J shed 2 bases, and the junction held 11 bases outside the gene matches. Germline CDR1 and CDR2: GTSNPN and SVGIG (reference sequence). The CDR3 has 17 amino acids. CDR3 region: CAWSALIAGGFTDTQYF. The CDR3 region has the DNA TGTGCCTGGAGCGCCCTAATAGCGGGGGGATTCACAGATACGCAGTATTTT.

The chain joins TRBV10-2 to TRBJ2-7; TRBD1 aligns across 9 bases. Germline V gives CDR1 WSHSY, CDR2 SAAADI. V was clipped by 9 bases and J by 3 bases; unmatched bases: 9. This CDR3 has 14 residues. The CDR3 loop reads CASTTGTGLYEQYF. The CDR3 coding sequence is TGCGCCAGTACTACCGGGACAGGGCTCTACGAGCAGTACTTC.

This clone was counted only a few times. This rearrangement joins TRBV7-9 to TRBJ1-6; 8 bases fit TRBD1. Germline V CDR1 and CDR2: SEHNR, FQNEAQ (reference sequence). V was pared by 3 bases and J by 0 bases, with 4 bases of the junction left unmatched. The CDR3 loop spans 17 amino acids. The CDR3 loop is CASSLAGGFSYNSPLHF. CDR3 in DNA: TGTGCCAGCAGCTTGGCAGGGGGCTTCTCCTATAATTCACCCCTCCACTTT. Full variable domain (missing parts from reference TRBV7-9 and TRBJ1-6): DTGVSQNPRHKITKRGQNVTFRCDPISEHNRLYWYRQTLGQGPEFLTYFQNEAQLEKSRLLSDRFSAERPKGSFSTLEIQRTEQGDSAMYLCASSLAGGFSYNSPLHFGNGTRLTVT.

The table lists this clone with a count of one. This chain links TRBV21-1 with TRBJ1-1. TRBV21-1 is tagged as a pseudogene. The CDR3 consists of 14 residues. CDR3 amino acids: CASTLPCQNTEAFF. The CDR3 coding sequence is TGTGCCAGCACCCTACCGTGCCAGAACACTGAAGCTTTCTTT.

V and J are TRBV27 and TRBJ2-1; D perhaps matches TRBD2 (7 bases). Germline values: CDR1 MNHEY, CDR2 SMNVEV (reference sequence). CDR3 length: 18 residues. V lost 2 bases to trimming and J lost 0 bases, with 17 bases between them. The CDR3 DNA sequence: TGTGCCAGCAGTTTAAGTGCGCGGGGGCCCAGCTCCTACAATGAGCAGTTCTTC. It yields the protein CASSLSARGPSSYNEQFF.

The chain has TRBV20-1 and TRBJ1-1; D remains ambiguous. Germline CDR1 is DFQATT and CDR2 is SNEGSKA (reference sequence). This CDR3 is built from 10 residues. The V end was cut by 5 bases, the J end by 8 bases, with 9 bases between. The CDR3, as DNA: TGCAGTGCTCGGACGGTGGAAGCTTTCTTT. It encodes CSARTVEAFF.